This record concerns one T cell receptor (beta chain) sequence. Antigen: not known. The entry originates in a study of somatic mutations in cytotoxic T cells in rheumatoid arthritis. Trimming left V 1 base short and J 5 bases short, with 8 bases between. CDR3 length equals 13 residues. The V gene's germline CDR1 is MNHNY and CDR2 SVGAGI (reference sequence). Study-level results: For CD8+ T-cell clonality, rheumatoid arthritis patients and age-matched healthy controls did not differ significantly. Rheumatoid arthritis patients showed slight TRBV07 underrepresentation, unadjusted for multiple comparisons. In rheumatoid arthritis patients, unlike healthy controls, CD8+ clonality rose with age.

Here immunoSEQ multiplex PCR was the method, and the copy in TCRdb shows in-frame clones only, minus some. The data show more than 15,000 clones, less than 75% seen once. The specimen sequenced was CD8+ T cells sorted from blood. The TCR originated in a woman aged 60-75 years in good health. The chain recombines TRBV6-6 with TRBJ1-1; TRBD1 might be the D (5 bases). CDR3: CASSYFGGTEAFF. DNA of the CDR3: TGTGCCAGCAGTTACTTCGGGGGGACTGAAGCTTTCTTT.